This T cell receptor beta chain was sequenced for a study of sequential checkpoint blockade in melanoma. Study-level background: Randomization was 1:1 between first-line nivolumab→ipilimumab and ipilimumab→nivolumab. After both sequences, patients received maintenance nivolumab.

Treatment described: randomized to nivolumab then ipilimumab (arm A) or the reverse (arm B). DNA-damaging chemotherapy had not been given to any patient beforehand. Live CD3+CD8+ CD19− CD56− cells were sorted from PBMCs. The germline V gene has CDR1 MNHEY and CDR2 SMNVEV (reference sequence). V gave up 3 bases and J gave up 2 bases, with 7 bases separating them. This CDR3 region has 14 residues. Profiling relied on immunoSEQ multiplex PCR, and the TCRdb table lists in-frame clones only, not all of them. The top ten clones hold about 37% of a sample with under 20,000 clones, around four fifths of them seen once.

The V gene is TRBV27, the J gene TRBJ2-2; perhaps TRBD2 as D (5 bases). The source is a human donor with melanoma. The sequencing here drew on CD8+ T cells sorted from blood (inferred from file names), taken from a patient given nivolumab and ipilimumab in sequence. In DNA, the CDR3 is TGTGCCAGCAGTTTTTCGGGAAACACCGGGGAGCTGTTTTTT. This encodes CASSFSGNTGELFF.